This T cell receptor (beta chain) derives from a study of T cell responses to AZD1222 COVID-19 vaccine. Study findings and constraints: There were mostly white British donors and more females than males, and clonal diversity was possibly underestimated. Two AZD1222 doses significantly raised spike-specific TCR breadth and depth over controls.

Second doses that came at about 4 or about 12 weeks were put together. Measured with immunoSEQ multiplex PCR; TCRdb has only the in-frame clones, and not every one. Seen here are about 93,000 clones, roughly nine tenths observed once, and the top ten hold roughly 2.7%. V lost 0 bases and J 7 bases, leaving 10 bases between the germline ends. The CDR3 extends over 14 amino acids. The germline V gene encodes CDR1 MGHRA and CDR2 YSYEKL. Notes on this clone: Its antigen is unidentified.

The chain is built from TRBV4-1 and TRBJ2-1; the D gene is possibly TRBD1 (6 bases). The sequence derives from an adult who received the AZD1222 COVID-19 vaccine. This specimen was peripheral blood, taken 28 days after the second AZD1222 dose. CDR3 nucleotides: TGCGCCAGCAGCCAAGATCCAGGGGTGAATGAGCAGTTCTTC. This sequence encodes CASSQDPGVNEQFF.